These 16 T cell receptor beta chains share one sample of origin, sequenced in a study of early T cells in non-severe SARS-CoV-2 infection. TCRdb analysed the 5' RACE reads with MiXCR anew, one entry per CDR3 protein. The sample lists roughly 76,000 distinct CDR3 sequences; 12% were seen once. Sequenced material: whole blood. The receptors derive from an adult who was a healthcare worker with PCR-confirmed SARS-CoV-2 infection or an uninfected control (not recorded which).

The chain combines TRBV20-1 with TRBJ2-1, with D maybe TRBD2 (5 bases). This CDR3 region has 12 residues. Deletions cut 3 bases from V and 8 bases from J, with 11 bases between. Germline V CDR1 and CDR2: DFQATT, SNEGSKA (reference sequence). The CDR3 sequence: CSASLSVHEQFF. As DNA, the CDR3 is TGCAGTGCTAGCCTTAGCGTGCATGAGCAGTTCTTC.

This sequence joins TRBV11-2 and TRBJ2-1; TRBD1 aligns across 9 bases. Germline V CDR1 and CDR2: SGHAT, FQNNGV. Trimming removed 2 bases from V and 6 bases from J; junction bases left unmatched: 8. The CDR3 is made up of 16 amino acids. This CDR3 is CASSLTSGTGINEQFF. CDR3 coding DNA: TGTGCCAGCAGCTTAACGAGTGGGACAGGGATCAATGAGCAGTTCTTC. The variable domain in full, completed from reference TRBV11-2 and TRBJ2-1, reads EAGVAQSPRYKIIEKRQSVAFWCNPISGHATLYWYQQILGQGPKLLIQFQNNGVVDDSQLPKDRFSAERLKGVDSTLKIQPAKLEDSAVYLCASSLTSGTGINEQFFGPGTRLTVL.

In this sample, this clonotype turned up many times. The chain is built from TRBV9 and TRBJ2-3; a weak D match, TRBD2 (6 bases). Looked up from germline, CDR1 is SGDLS and CDR2 is YYNGEE. Deletions cut 6 bases from V and 3 bases from J, with 11 bases between. The CDR3 loop spans 13 amino acids. The DNA for the CDR3 is TGTGCCAGCACCCCCGGGAGTACAGATACGCAGTATTTT. Its protein is CASTPGSTDTQYF. Together with reference TRBV9 and TRBJ2-3, the CDR3 gives the full variable domain: DSGVTQTPKHLITATGQRVTLRCSPRSGDLSVYWYQQSLDQGLQFLIQYYNGEERAKGNILERFSAQQFPDLHSELNLSSLELGDSALYFCASTPGSTDTQYFGPGTRLTVL.

There are many counts of this clonotype. V and J are TRBV7-2 and TRBJ2-1; possible D gene TRBD2, 6 bases. The V end lost 2 bases, the J end lost 5 bases, and 13 bases lay between the germline ends. Per germline, CDR1 SGHTA and CDR2 FQGNSA. The CDR3 is 15 amino acids. CDR3 nucleotides: TGTGCCAGCAGCTTATTTACTAGCCGGGACAATGAGCAGTTCTTC. Protein: CASSLFTSRDNEQFF.

This chain uses TRBV29-1 with TRBJ2-7, with 8 positions matching TRBD2. CDR1 and CDR2 from the germline V gene are SQVTM and ANQGSEA. The CDR3 runs to 14 residues. The ends lost 6 bases at V and 0 bases at J; junction bases unmatched: 7. The CDR3 region has the DNA TGCAGCGTCCCAGCGGGAGCGGGCTCCTACGAGCAGTACTTC. It yields the protein CSVPAGAGSYEQYF.

This clonotype was counted between two and nine times. The chain links TRBV28 to TRBJ1-1; no firm D call. Germline V gene lookup returns CDR1 MDHEN and CDR2 SYDVKM. This CDR3 comprises 13 residues. Trimming took 3 bases from V and 0 from J, leaving 5 bases between them. For the CDR3, the DNA is TGTGCCAGCAGTTTTAAGGTGAACACTGAAGCTTTCTTT. Translated, it gives CASSFKVNTEAFF.

There are many counts of this clonotype. V gene TRBV7-9 combines with J gene TRBJ2-7, with a tentative D call TRBD1 (6 bases). The CDR3 consists of 13 residues. In germline, CDR1 is SEHNR, CDR2 FQNEAQ (reference sequence). The germline V and J ends were trimmed by 5 bases and 2 bases, with 10 bases remaining between them. In DNA form, the CDR3 reads TGTGCCAGCAGCCGGGACAACACCTACGAGCAGTACTTC. Translating gives CASSRDNTYEQYF.

This clonotype was detected many times. The V and J genes are TRBV20-1 and TRBJ1-2; weak D call: TRBD1 (6 bases). Trimming left V 4 bases short and J 7 bases short, with 16 bases between. CDR1 and CDR2 (germline): DFQATT, SNEGSKA (reference sequence). This CDR3 contains 13 residues. CDR3 nucleotide sequence: TGCAGTGCTATCCGGACAGATACTGCTGGCTACACCTTC. Amino acid sequence: CSAIRTDTAGYTF.

This clonotype has a count of ten or more. The rearrangement uses TRBV7-9 and TRBJ2-1, with TRBD2 as a possible D gene (6 bases). V was clipped by 5 bases and J by 0 bases, with 17 bases between them. Germline loops: CDR1 SEHNR, CDR2 FQNEAQ (reference sequence). The CDR3 extends over 17 amino acids. The CDR3 spells CASSIGTLSSSYNEQFF. CDR3 bases: TGTGCCAGCAGCATCGGGACTTTATCCAGCTCCTACAATGAGCAGTTCTTC.

The chain links TRBV20-1 to TRBJ2-3; 8 bases match TRBD1. Germline CDR1 and CDR2: DFQATT and SNEGSKA (reference sequence). This CDR3 is 14 amino acids long. The ends lost 6 bases at V and 6 bases at J; junction bases unmatched: 11. The CDR3: CSATGGPLRDTQYF. The CDR3 DNA reads TGCAGTGCCACAGGGGGACCCCTTCGGGATACGCAGTATTTT.

This clonotype was counted ten times or more. V is TRBV20-1 and J is TRBJ2-7; D is possibly TRBD1 or TRBD2 (5 bases each). V lost 1 base and J 3 bases, leaving 13 bases between the germline ends. The CDR3 extends over 14 amino acids. Germline values: CDR1 DFQATT, CDR2 SNEGSKA (reference sequence). Written as DNA, the CDR3 is TGCAGTGCTAGAGTGGGGGAGATAGTCTACGAGCAGTACTTC. Translating gives CSARVGEIVYEQYF.

This clonotype was detected a few times. This chain joins TRBV29-1 and TRBJ2-5, with 11 bases matching TRBD2. Germline V CDR1 and CDR2: SQVTM, ANQGSEA. J was trimmed by 9 bases and V by 2 bases; bases with no gene match: 11. The CDR3 sequence is 15 residues long. The CDR3 region has the DNA TGCAGCGTTGAACGAAGGACTAGCGGGCTAGGGGCCCAGTACTTC. This encodes CSVERRTSGLGAQYF. The variable domain in full, with the rest retrieved from reference TRBV29-1 and TRBJ2-5, is SAVISQKPSRDICQRGTSLTIQCQVDSQVTMMFWYRQQPGQSLTLIATANQGSEATYESGFVIDKFPISRPNLTFSTLTVSNMSPEDSSIYLCSVERRTSGLGAQYFGPGTRLLVL.

This clonotype has at least ten counts. The V gene is TRBV7-6, the J gene TRBJ1-6; 8 nucleotides line up with TRBD1. Germline V gives CDR1 SGHVS, CDR2 FNYEAQ. CDR3 size: 14 residues. V shed 4 bases, J shed 7 bases, and the junction held 3 bases outside the gene matches. The CDR3 nucleotides read TGTGCCAGCAGCTGGACAGGGAGGAATTCACCCCTCCACTTT. Translated: CASSWTGRNSPLHF.

This clonotype appeared a few times. The chain couples TRBV18 to TRBJ2-1; 9 nucleotides align to TRBD1. V shed 5 bases, J shed 9 bases, and the junction held 11 bases outside the gene matches. CDR1 is KGHSH and CDR2 is LQKENI in the germline V gene. This CDR3 contains 15 residues. As DNA, the CDR3 is TGTGCCAGCTCAGAGGACAGGGGATCTACGGGTGAGCAGTTCTTC. Amino acids: CASSEDRGSTGEQFF. Looking up the rest from reference TRBV18 and TRBJ2-1 gives the full variable domain: NAGVMQNPRHLVRRRGQEARLRCSPMKGHSHVYWYRQLPEEGLKFMVYLQKENIIDESGMPKERFSAEFPKEGPSILRIQQVVRGDSAAYFCASSEDRGSTGEQFFGPGTRLTVL.

The rearrangement joins TRBV28 to TRBJ1-4; D gene unclear. This CDR3 spans 14 amino acids. Germline values: CDR1 MDHEN, CDR2 SYDVKM. V was clipped by 4 bases and J by 6 bases, with 12 bases between them. The CDR3 region has the DNA TGTGCCAGCAGTTCCCGAGTAGGGTATGAAAAACTGTTTTTT. Protein sequence: CASSSRVGYEKLFF. Using reference TRBV28 and TRBJ1-4 for the parts outside the CDR3, the full variable domain is DVKVTQSSRYLVKRTGEKVFLECVQDMDHENMFWYRQDPGLGLRLIYFSYDVKMKEKGDIPEGYSVSREKKERFSLILESASTNQTSMYLCASSSRVGYEKLFFGSGTQLSVL.

The sample holds many counts of this clonotype. The chain links TRBV7-8 to TRBJ2-3, with a possible D match to TRBD1 (6 bases). V gave up 4 bases and J gave up 1 base, with 15 bases separating them. The CDR3 covers 16 residues. Germline assignment: CDR1 SGHVS and CDR2 FQNEAQ. CDR3 in DNA: TGTGCCAGCAGCTATGGCAGCTCAGGGGGCACAGATACGCAGTATTTT. It is translated as CASSYGSSGGTDTQYF.